This TCR beta chain comes out of a study of identical twins. Points on this clonotype: Its antigen is not known.

General study results and limits: Researchers caution that invariant MAIT and iNKT cells could partly confound zero-insertion analyses. Fewer insertions characterized abundant cord blood beta clonotypes, whereas memory repertoires showed none.

TCRdb re-called the 5' RACE reads with MiXCR, one entry per CDR3 protein. The repertoire holds 700,000 to 950,000 distinct CDR3 sequences, around 12% seen once, with roughly 1.5% in the top ten. These same records also appear under a second study, on yellow fever vaccine responses in identical twins.

What was sequenced was PBMCs. This clonotype was sampled from a woman under 30 in good health.

The CDR3 bases are TGCGCCAGCAGCCAAGGGGTTAGGACTAGCGGGCTCGATGAGCAGTTCTTC. Translation gives CASSQGVRTSGLDEQFF. The chain has TRBV4-1 and TRBJ2-1, with 11 bases aligning to TRBD2. Per germline, CDR1 MGHRA and CDR2 YSYEKL. J gave up 8 bases and V 1 base, and 10 bases lay outside the gene matches. The CDR3 spans 17 residues.